Listed here are 18 T cell receptor beta chains from one sample, sequenced in a study of blood T cell repertoires in COVID-19 (TCRdb year 2020). The library was built by means of the immunoSEQ multiplex PCR assay. TCRdb holds this immuneACCESS table with in-frame rearrangements only. Some clones are missing; in checked studies, unresolved V genes explain under half, and the rest has no known cause. The sample includes 150,000 to 200,000 clones, with about 93% observed a single time. The top ten hold about 5% of the sample. Specimen: peripheral blood. The receptors stem from a woman in her fifties or sixties with acute or convalescent COVID-19.

V gene TRBV2 combines with J gene TRBJ2-7; D is ambiguous. This CDR3 has 11 residues. Per the germline V gene, CDR1 is SNHLY and CDR2 is FYNNEI. Trimming took 1 base from V and 12 from J, leaving 10 bases between them. The CDR3 loop is CASSEVSKPYF. The CDR3 coding sequence is TGTGCCAGCAGTGAAGTTTCGAAGCCGTACTTC.

V is TRBV28 and J is TRBJ2-3; 8 nucleotides match TRBD2. Trimming at V came to 5 bases and at J to 2 bases, leaving 6 bases not matched to a gene. CDR1 is MDHEN, CDR2 SYDVKM, per germline. The CDR3 extends over 15 amino acids. The CDR3 sequence is CASSQPAGVTDTQYF. CDR3 in DNA: TGTGCCAGCAGTCAACCAGCGGGGGTCACAGATACGCAGTATTTT.

The chain employs TRBV27 and TRBJ1-2; 10 bases fit TRBD1. In germline, CDR1 is MNHEY, CDR2 SMNVEV (reference sequence). The CDR3 loop spans 14 amino acids. Unmatched junction bases numbered 4, after V lost 5 bases and J lost 4 bases. CDR3 sequence reads: CASSPGTGAYGYTF. CDR3 sequence (DNA): TGTGCCAGCAGTCCCGGGACAGGGGCCTATGGCTACACCTTC.

This clone was counted a single time. The chain uses TRBV7-2 and TRBJ1-1, with a possible D match to TRBD1 (6 bases). The V gene lost 6 bases and the J gene lost 2 bases, with 13 bases spanning the gap. Germline lookup yields CDR1 SGHTA and CDR2 FQGNSA. CDR3 length: 14 residues. DNA for the CDR3: TGTGCCAGCAGGGATTACAGGGTAAACACTGAAGCTTTCTTT. Protein sequence: CASRDYRVNTEAFF.

V is TRBV25-1 and J is TRBJ1-2; no definite D call. Germline CDR1 MGHDK, CDR2 SYGVNS. This CDR3 region has 16 residues. Trimming removed 1 base at V and 6 bases at J, with 18 bases between. CDR3 region: CASSESPPVGSDGYTF. CDR3 coding DNA: TGTGCCAGCAGTGAATCCCCCCCCGTAGGGAGTGATGGCTACACCTTC.

V gene TRBV7-3 combines with J gene TRBJ2-1, with D uncertain. From germline, CDR1 is SGHTA and CDR2 FQGTGA. Trimming cost V 5 bases and J 0 bases, with 11 bases left between them. CDR3 size: 15 residues. The CDR3 loop reads CASSPTMISYNEQFF. Here the CDR3 DNA reads TGTGCCAGCAGCCCCACTATGATCTCCTACAATGAGCAGTTCTTC. Combining the CDR3 with reference TRBV7-3 and TRBJ2-1 gives the whole variable domain GAGVSQTPSNKVTEKGKYVELRCDPISGHTALYWYRQSLGQGPEFLIYFQGTGAADDSGLPNDRFFAVRPEGSVSTLKIQRTERGDSAVYLCASSPTMISYNEQFFGPGTRLTVL.

This clone appeared a few times. V and J are TRBV18 and TRBJ1-1, with 8 bases matching TRBD1. J was trimmed by 11 bases and V by 1 base; bases with no gene match: 3. CDR1 is KGHSH and CDR2 is LQKENI in the germline V gene. The CDR3 is 12 amino acids. CDR3 residues: CASSPLTGDAFF. For the CDR3, the DNA is TGTGCCAGCTCACCACTGACAGGGGACGCTTTCTTT.

The genes are TRBV10-3 and TRBJ1-1, with 7 bases aligning to TRBD1. Germline values: CDR1 ENHRY, CDR2 SYGVKD. V shed 6 bases and J 1 base; nucleotides not matched to a gene: 5. The CDR3 totals 14 residues. The CDR3 is CAIRKTGTNTEAFF. Written as DNA, the CDR3 is TGTGCCATCAGGAAGACAGGGACGAACACTGAAGCTTTCTTT.

The chain's CDR3 is CASSLASGSWNEQFF. The CDR3 DNA follows: TGTGCCAGCAGTTTAGCTAGCGGGAGTTGGAATGAGCAGTTCTTC. The rearrangement uses TRBV27 and TRBJ2-1, with TRBD2 matching 10 bases. Germline V CDR1 and CDR2: MNHEY, SMNVEV (reference sequence). Unmatched junction bases numbered 5, after V lost 2 bases and J lost 7 bases. This CDR3 spans 15 amino acids.

The V call is TRBV9, the J call TRBJ2-3; TRBD1 matches 8 bases. There are 15 residues in the CDR3. CDR1 and CDR2 from the germline V gene are SGDLS and YYNGEE. Germline trimming cut 0 bases from V and 4 bases from J; bases unmatched to any gene: 4. The CDR3 region is CASSVGTGRADTQYF. The DNA for the CDR3 is TGTGCCAGCAGCGTAGGGACAGGGAGAGCAGATACGCAGTATTTT.

The count of this clone is one. This chain joins TRBV7-9 and TRBJ2-3, with D perhaps matching TRBD2 (7 bases). V lost 1 base to trimming and J lost 0 bases, with 11 bases between them. This CDR3 is 16 amino acids long. Germline V gene sequence: CDR1 SEHNR, CDR2 FQNEAQ (reference sequence). The CDR3 nucleotides read TGTGCCAGCAGCTTAGAGGGGGACTATAGCACAGATACGCAGTATTTT. As protein: CASSLEGDYSTDTQYF.

The chain links TRBV13 to TRBJ2-5; TRBD2 is a possible D gene (7 bases). The V and J ends lost 3 bases and 4 bases respectively, with 12 bases between them. The CDR3 has 14 residues. Germline CDR1 and CDR2: PRHDT and FYEKMQ (reference sequence). CDR3 sequence (DNA): TGTGCCAGCAGCTTCGGGGGCGGGGGAGAGACCCAGTACTTC. As protein: CASSFGGGGETQYF.

This chain connects TRBV7-3 to TRBJ2-3, with D perhaps TRBD1 (6 bases). Germline CDR1 is SGHTA and CDR2 is FQGTGA. V lost 5 bases, J lost 4 bases, and 16 bases lay in between. The CDR3 loop spans 15 amino acids. The chain's CDR3 is CASSAQGPSSDTQYF. The CDR3 nucleotides are TGTGCCAGCAGCGCTCAGGGGCCTTCGTCAGATACGCAGTATTTT.

This sequence joins TRBV3-1 (or the pseudogene TRBV3-2) and TRBJ1-2, with a weak D call TRBD1 (5 bases). V lost 0 bases and J lost 1, with 15 bases in between. This CDR3 spans 17 amino acids. The germline V gene encodes CDR1 LGHDT and CDR2 YNNKEL (reference sequence). In nucleotides, the CDR3 is TGTGCCAGCAGCCAAGATAGGGGATTTGGCAGTAACTATGGCTACACCTTC. Its protein is CASSQDRGFGSNYGYTF.

V usage is TRBV5-1 and J usage is TRBJ2-7, with 7 bases that match TRBD1. Per germline, CDR1 SGHRS and CDR2 YFSETQ. After removal of 2 bases from V and 3 bases from J, the junction contained 5 bases not matched to a gene. The CDR3 totals 14 residues. The CDR3 DNA sequence: TGCGCCAGCAGCTTTGAGGGACAGCTCTACGAGCAGTACTTC. It codes for CASSFEGQLYEQYF.

The chain combines TRBV23-1 with TRBJ1-4; weak D call: TRBD1 (5 bases). TRBV23-1 counts as an open reading frame of uncertain function. The CDR3 has 15 amino acids. V lost 4 bases to trimming and J lost 0 bases, with 9 bases between them. The CDR3 DNA follows: TGCGCCAGCAGTCCTTTACAGGCAACTAATGAAAAACTGTTTTTT. Translation: CASSPLQATNEKLFF.

The chain links TRBV19 to TRBJ1-2; no firm D call. CDR3 length: 13 amino acids. V was shortened by 4 bases and J by 2 bases, with 8 bases between the two germline ends. Germline V gives CDR1 LNHDA, CDR2 SQIVND (reference sequence). Here the CDR3 DNA reads TGTGCCAGTAGTAGAGGGCAGAACTATGGCTACACCTTC. This translates into CASSRGQNYGYTF.

The J gene is TRBJ1-3, the V gene TRBV20-1; D is unresolved. This CDR3 has 15 amino acids. Germline V gives CDR1 DFQATT, CDR2 SNEGSKA (reference sequence). Trimming shortened V by 3 bases and J by 0 bases, and 12 bases separated the two germline ends. This chain's CDR3 is CSASAPRSSGNTIYF. CDR3 coding DNA: TGCAGTGCTAGTGCCCCCCGTAGCTCTGGAAACACCATATATTTT.